This T cell receptor (beta chain) was sequenced in a study of blood T cell repertoires in COVID-19. The repertoire was sequenced with immunoSEQ multiplex PCR; TCRdb's copy has only in-frame clones and lacks some. The sample yields about 150,000 clones, around four fifths seen once. CDR3 length: 15 residues. V was clipped by 5 bases and J by 9 bases, with 23 bases between them. Per the germline V gene, CDR1 is SGHRS and CDR2 is YFSETQ. This TCR was recovered from a man aged 45-60 years who had recovered from COVID-19. Sequenced material: PBMCs or T cells enriched from blood (not recorded which). The chain links TRBV5-1 to TRBJ2-5; TRBD1 is a possible D gene (6 bases). Written as DNA, the CDR3 is TGCGCCAGCAGGGATGGCTGGGGGCCCCATGTGTCCCAGTACTTC. This translates into CASRDGWGPHVSQYF.